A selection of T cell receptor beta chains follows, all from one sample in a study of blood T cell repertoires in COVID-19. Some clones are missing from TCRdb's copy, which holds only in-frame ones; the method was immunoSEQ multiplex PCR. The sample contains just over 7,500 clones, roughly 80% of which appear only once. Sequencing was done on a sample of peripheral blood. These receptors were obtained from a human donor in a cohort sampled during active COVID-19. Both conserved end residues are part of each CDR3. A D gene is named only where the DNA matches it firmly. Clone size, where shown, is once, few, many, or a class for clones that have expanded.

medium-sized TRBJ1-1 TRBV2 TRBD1 TGTGCCAGCAGTGACGGGGACAGAAGGACTGAAGCTTTCTTT CASSDGDRRTEAFF
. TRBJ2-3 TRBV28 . TGTGCCAGCAGCCTGGAGACTTATAATACAGATACGCAGTATTTT CASSLETYNTDTQYF
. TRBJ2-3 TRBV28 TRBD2 TGTGCCAGCAGTTTAGGGCCCTCGGCGGGAGGCCCCACAGATACGCAGTATTTT CASSLGPSAGGPTDTQYF
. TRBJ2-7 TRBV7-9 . TGTGCCAGCAGCTTAGAGGGCGGGCTCCAGGGGCTCGAGCAGTACTTC CASSLEGGLQGLEQYF
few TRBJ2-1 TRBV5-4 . TGTGCCAGCAGGCCAGGGGACGGTGAGCAGTTCTTC CASRPGDGEQFF
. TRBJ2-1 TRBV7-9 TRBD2 TGTGCCAGCAGCTTCGTATTAGCGGGTGAATATGAGCAGTTCTTC CASSFVLAGEYEQFF
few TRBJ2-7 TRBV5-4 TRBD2 TGTGCCAGCAGCTTGGGGGCTAGCGGGCCATACGAGCAGTACTTC CASSLGASGPYEQYF
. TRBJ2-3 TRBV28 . TGTGCCAGCAGCCCCGGGGGGCCTCTCTCCACAGATACGCAGTATTTT CASSPGGPLSTDTQYF
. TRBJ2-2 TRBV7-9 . TGTGCCAGCAGCTTAGGACTGGCGAACACCGGGGAGCTGTTTTTT CASSLGLANTGELFF
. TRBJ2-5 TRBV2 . TGTGCCAGCAGGGAGGGGACCCAGTACTTC CASREGTQYF
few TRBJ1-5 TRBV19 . TGTGCCAGTAGTATTCCTAGTGAAAGGGAGGATCAGCCCCAGCATTTT CASSIPSEREDQPQHF
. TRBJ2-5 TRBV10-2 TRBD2 TGCGCCAGCAGAGTAGCGGGAGGGTCCCAAGAGACCCAGTACTTC CASRVAGGSQETQYF
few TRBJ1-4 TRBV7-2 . TGTGCCAGCAGCTTAGATGGGGGGATTGGCGAAAAACTGTTTTTT CASSLDGGIGEKLFF
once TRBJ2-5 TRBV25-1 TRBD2 TGTGCCAGCAGTGGGGGACTAGCGGGAGTAACCCGAGAGACCCAGTACTTC CASSGGLAGVTRETQYF
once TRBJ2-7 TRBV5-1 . TGCGCCAGCAGCCGGGCAGGGCCCCTCACATCTTACGAGCAGTACTTC CASSRAGPLTSYEQYF
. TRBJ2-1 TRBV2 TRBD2 TGTGCCAGCACGGATAGCGGGGATTCCTACAATGAGCAGTTCTTC CASTDSGDSYNEQFF
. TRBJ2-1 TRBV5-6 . TGTGCCAGCAGCTCGTTTAGCGGAAATGAGCAGTTCTTC CASSSFSGNEQFF
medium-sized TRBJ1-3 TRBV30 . TGTGCCTCGGCTGAGGAGTTCGGGAACACCATATATTTT CASAEEFGNTIYF
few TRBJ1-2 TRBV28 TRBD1 TGTGCCAGCAGCGACCCGGGGGGACAGGGACCCTTCTATGGCTACACCTTC CASSDPGGQGPFYGYTF
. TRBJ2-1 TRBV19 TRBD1 TGTGCCAGTAGTTCGGACAGGAGAAACAATGAGCAGTTCTTC CASSSDRRNNEQFF
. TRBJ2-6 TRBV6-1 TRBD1 TGTGCCAGCAGTAAAGGAACAGGGGCTGGGGCCAACGTCCTGACTTTC CASSKGTGAGANVLTF
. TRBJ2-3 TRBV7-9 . TGTGCCAGCAGGGACGGCGGGACGGGAGATACGCAGTATTTT CASRDGGTGDTQYF
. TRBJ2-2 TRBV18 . TGTGCCAGCTCACCGACAGCGGGCCTGAACACCGGGGAGCTGTTTTTT CASSPTAGLNTGELFF
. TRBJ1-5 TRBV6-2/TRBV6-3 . TGTGCCAGCAGTTCCCCTGGGGAGGGCAGAGATAGCAATCAGCCCCAGCATTTT CASSSPGEGRDSNQPQHF
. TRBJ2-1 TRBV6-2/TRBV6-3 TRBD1 TGTGCCAGCAGTAGACAGGGATCCTACAATGAGCAGTTCTTC CASSRQGSYNEQFF
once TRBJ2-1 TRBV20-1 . TGCAGTGCTAGTCCCCCCGGGACACCCTACAATGAGCAGTTCTTC CSASPPGTPYNEQFF
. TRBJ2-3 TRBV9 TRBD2 TGTGCCAGCAGCGCCAGACAGGGTAGGATACTAGCGGGAGGACGAGATACGCAGTATTTT CASSARQGRILAGGRDTQYF
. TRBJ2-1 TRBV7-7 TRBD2 TGTGCTAGCAGCTCAGGACTAGCGCCCTACAATGAGCAGTTCTTC CASSSGLAPYNEQFF
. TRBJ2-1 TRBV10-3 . TGTGCCATCAGCTCGGGGACTTACAATGAGCAGTTCTTC CAISSGTYNEQFF
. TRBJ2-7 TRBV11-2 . TGTGCCAGCAGCCTCATGTCCGGGAACTCCTACGAGCAGTACTTC CASSLMSGNSYEQYF
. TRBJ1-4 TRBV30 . TGTGCCTGGAGAGCAGGGTACCTGAGGGGGGGAAAACTGTTTTTT CAWRAGYLRGGKLFF
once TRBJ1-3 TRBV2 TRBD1 TGTGCCAGCAGTGAAGCGCAGGGGGGTTCTGGAAACACCATATATTTT CASSEAQGGSGNTIYF
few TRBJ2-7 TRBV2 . TGTGCCAGCAACGAATTACGGGGTTCCTACGAGCAGTACTTC CASNELRGSYEQYF
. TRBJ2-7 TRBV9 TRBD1 TGTGCCAGCAGCGCCCCCGGGACAGGGGAACGCGAGCAGTACTTC CASSAPGTGEREQYF
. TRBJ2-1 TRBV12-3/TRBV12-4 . TGTGCCAGCAGGATGGGGGCGAATGAGCAGTTCTTC CASRMGANEQFF
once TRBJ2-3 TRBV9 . TGTGCCAGCAGCGCCGAGGAGGGACCTTTTAGCACAGATACGCAGTATTTT CASSAEEGPFSTDTQYF
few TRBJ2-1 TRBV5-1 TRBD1 TGCGCCAGCAGCTTAGGCAGGGGGCAATACAATGAGCAGTTCTTC CASSLGRGQYNEQFF
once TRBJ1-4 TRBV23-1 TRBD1 TGCGCCAGCACTGTGACAGGGTTTGATGAAAAACTGTTTTTT CASTVTGFDEKLFF
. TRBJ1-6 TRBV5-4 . TGTGCCAGCAGCCCACGGTCCGGGGATTCACCCCTCCACTTT CASSPRSGDSPLHF
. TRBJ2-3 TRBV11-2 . TGTGCCAGCAGTCAGCCGTCATGGGCAGGCACAGATACGCAGTATTTT CASSQPSWAGTDTQYF
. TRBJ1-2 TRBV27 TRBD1 TGTGCCAGCAGGAGGACAGGCTATGGCTACACCTTC CASRRTGYGYTF
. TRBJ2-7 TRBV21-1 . TGTGCCAGCAGCAGCGGAGGCCACGAGCAGTACTTC CASSSGGHEQYF
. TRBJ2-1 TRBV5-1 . TGCGCCAGCAGCTTTCAGTCTTCTGAGCAGTTCTTC CASSFQSSEQFF
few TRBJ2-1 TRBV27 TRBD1 TGTGCCAGCAGCACAGGGGACAGCTCCTACAATGAGCAGTTCTTC CASSTGDSSYNEQFF
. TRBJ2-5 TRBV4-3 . TGCGCCAGCAGCCAAGGGCAGGGGACCGCAGAGACCCAGTACTTC CASSQGQGTAETQYF
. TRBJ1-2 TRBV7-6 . TGTGCCAGCAGCTTAGAGGCCAGGGGTAACGGCTACACCTTC CASSLEARGNGYTF
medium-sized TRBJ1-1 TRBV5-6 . TGTGCCAGCAGCTTACAGGGCGCGGGTGCTTTCTTT CASSLQGAGAFF
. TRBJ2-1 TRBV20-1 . TGCAGTGCTAGTGGGCAGGGAGGCTCCTACAATGAGCAGTTCTTC CSASGQGGSYNEQFF
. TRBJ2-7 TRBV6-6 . TGTGCCAGCAGTTCGGACTGGACCCGGCAGTACTTC CASSSDWTRQYF
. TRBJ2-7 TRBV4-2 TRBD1 TGTGCCAGCAGCCAAGCCTCGGGGACAGGGGGAAACGAGCAGTACTTC CASSQASGTGGNEQYF
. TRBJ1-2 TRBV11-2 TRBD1 TGTGCCAGCAGCAGACAGGGGAAACCTAACTATGGCTACACCTTC CASSRQGKPNYGYTF
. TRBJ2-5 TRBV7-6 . TGTGCCAGCACCGGGCTAGAAGCGGAACAAGAGACCCAGTACTTC CASTGLEAEQETQYF
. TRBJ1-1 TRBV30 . TGTGCCTGGAGTAACGGGGAAGCTGAAGCTTTCTTT CAWSNGEAEAFF